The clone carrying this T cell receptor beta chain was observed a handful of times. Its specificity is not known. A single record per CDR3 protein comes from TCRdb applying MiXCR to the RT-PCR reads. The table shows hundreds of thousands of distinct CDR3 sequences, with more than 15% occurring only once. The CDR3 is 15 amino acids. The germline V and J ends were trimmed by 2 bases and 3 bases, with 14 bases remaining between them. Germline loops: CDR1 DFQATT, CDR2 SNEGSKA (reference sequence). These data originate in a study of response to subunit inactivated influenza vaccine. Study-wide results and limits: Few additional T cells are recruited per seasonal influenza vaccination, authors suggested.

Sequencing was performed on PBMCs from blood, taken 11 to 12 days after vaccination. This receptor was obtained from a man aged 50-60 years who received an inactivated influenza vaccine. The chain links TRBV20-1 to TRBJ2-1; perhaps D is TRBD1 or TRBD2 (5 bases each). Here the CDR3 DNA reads TGCAGTGCTAGAAAGACCGGGACCAACTACAATGAGCAGTTCTTC. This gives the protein CSARKTGTNYNEQFF.